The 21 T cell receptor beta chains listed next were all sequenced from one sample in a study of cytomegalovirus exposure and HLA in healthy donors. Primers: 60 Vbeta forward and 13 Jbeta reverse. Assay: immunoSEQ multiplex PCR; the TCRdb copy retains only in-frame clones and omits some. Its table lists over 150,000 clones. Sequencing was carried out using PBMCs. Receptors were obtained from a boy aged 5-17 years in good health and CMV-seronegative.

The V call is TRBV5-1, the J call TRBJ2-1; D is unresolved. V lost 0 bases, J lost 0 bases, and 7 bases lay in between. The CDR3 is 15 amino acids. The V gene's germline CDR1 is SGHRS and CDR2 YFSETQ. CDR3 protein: CASSLGLSSYNEQFF. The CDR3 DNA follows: TGCGCCAGCAGCTTGGGACTTAGCTCCTACAATGAGCAGTTCTTC.

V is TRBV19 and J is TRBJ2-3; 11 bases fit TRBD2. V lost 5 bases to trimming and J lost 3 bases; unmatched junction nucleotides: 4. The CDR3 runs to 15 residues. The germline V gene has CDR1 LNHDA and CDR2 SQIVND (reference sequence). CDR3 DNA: TGTGCCAGTAGTCGGTCTAGCGGGGGGACAGATACGCAGTATTTT. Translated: CASSRSSGGTDTQYF.

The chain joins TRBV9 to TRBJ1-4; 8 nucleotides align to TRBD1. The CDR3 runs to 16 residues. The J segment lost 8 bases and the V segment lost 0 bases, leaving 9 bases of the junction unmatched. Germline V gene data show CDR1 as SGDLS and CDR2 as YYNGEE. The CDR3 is CASSVDLGDRLEKLFF. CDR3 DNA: TGTGCCAGCAGCGTAGATTTAGGGGACAGGCTGGAAAAACTGTTTTTT.

The CDR3 here is CASRLGRGINEQFF. CDR3 bases: TGTGCCAGCAGACTAGGGAGGGGTATCAATGAGCAGTTCTTC. This chain uses TRBV5-5 with TRBJ2-1, with 7 bases identical to TRBD2. The CDR3 is 14 amino acids. V gave up 5 bases and J gave up 6 bases; unmatched junction bases: 8. Germline V gives CDR1 SGHKS, CDR2 YYEKEE (reference sequence). The variable domain in full, completed from reference TRBV5-5 and TRBJ2-1, reads DAGVTQSPTHLIKTRGQQVTLRCSPISGHKSVSWYQQVLGQGPQFIFQYYEKEERGRGNFPDRFSARQFPNYSSELNVNALLLGDSALYLCASRLGRGINEQFFGPGTRLTVL.

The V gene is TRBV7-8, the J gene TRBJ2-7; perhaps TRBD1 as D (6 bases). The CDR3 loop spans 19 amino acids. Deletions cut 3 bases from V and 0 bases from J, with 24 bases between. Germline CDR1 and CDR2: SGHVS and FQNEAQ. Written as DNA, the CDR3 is TGTGCCAGCAGCTTCTCCGCCGGGACACCGGTCTTCGGCTCCTACGAGCAGTACTTC. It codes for CASSFSAGTPVFGSYEQYF.

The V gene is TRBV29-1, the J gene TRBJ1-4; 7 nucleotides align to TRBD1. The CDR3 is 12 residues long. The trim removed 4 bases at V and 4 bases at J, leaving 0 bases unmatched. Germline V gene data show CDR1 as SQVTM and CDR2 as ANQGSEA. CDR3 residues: CSVAGGNEKLFF. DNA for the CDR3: TGCAGCGTTGCAGGGGGTAATGAAAAACTGTTTTTT.

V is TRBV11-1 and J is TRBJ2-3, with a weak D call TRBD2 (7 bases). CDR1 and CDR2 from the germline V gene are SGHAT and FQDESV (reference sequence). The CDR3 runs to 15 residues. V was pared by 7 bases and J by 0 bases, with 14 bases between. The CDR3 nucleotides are TGTGCCAGCACGTTTGCGGGGGCCAGCACAGATACGCAGTATTTT. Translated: CASTFAGASTDTQYF.

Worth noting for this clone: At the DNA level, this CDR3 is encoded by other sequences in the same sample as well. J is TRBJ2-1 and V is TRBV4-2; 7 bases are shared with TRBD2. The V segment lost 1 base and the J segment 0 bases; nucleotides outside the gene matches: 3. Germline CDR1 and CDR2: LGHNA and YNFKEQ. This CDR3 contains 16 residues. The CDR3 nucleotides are TGTGCCAGCAGCCAAGCCCTAGCGGTCTCCTACAATGAGCAGTTCTTC. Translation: CASSQALAVSYNEQFF.

DNA for the CDR3: TGTGCCTGTCGGAAGGCCGCAGGGACCGGGGAGCTGTTTTTT. This sequence encodes CACRKAAGTGELFF. The J gene is TRBJ2-2, the V gene TRBV30, with a tentative D call TRBD1 (5 bases). CDR1 GTSNPN and CDR2 SVGIG come from the germline V gene (reference sequence). The CDR3 extends over 14 amino acids. Trimming shortened V by 6 bases and J by 5 bases, and 16 bases separated the two germline ends.

CDR3 bases: TGTGCCAGCAGTTACCTCCGTAGCTCTGGAAACACCATATATTTT. As protein: CASSYLRSSGNTIYF. The V call is TRBV6-6, the J call TRBJ1-3; D is uncertain. Trimming stripped 2 bases from V and 0 bases from J, with 8 bases between. The CDR3 is 15 amino acids. Germline V gene data show CDR1 as MNHNY and CDR2 as SVGAGI (reference sequence).

This CDR3 is CASSQAGGHTDTQYF. CDR3 sequence (DNA): TGCGCCAGCAGCCAAGCAGGGGGCCACACAGATACGCAGTATTTT. The chain carries TRBV4-3 and TRBJ2-3, with 8 bases aligning to TRBD1. The V gene end was trimmed by 1 base and the J gene end by 2 bases; junction bases not matched to a gene: 2. This CDR3 is built from 15 residues. The germline V gene has CDR1 LGHNA and CDR2 YSLEER.

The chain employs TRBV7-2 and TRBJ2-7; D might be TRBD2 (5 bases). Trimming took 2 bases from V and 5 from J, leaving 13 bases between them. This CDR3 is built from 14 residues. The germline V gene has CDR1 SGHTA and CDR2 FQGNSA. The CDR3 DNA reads TGTGCCAGCAGCTTAAGCCGAGGAGGCCACGAGCAGTACTTC. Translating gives CASSLSRGGHEQYF.

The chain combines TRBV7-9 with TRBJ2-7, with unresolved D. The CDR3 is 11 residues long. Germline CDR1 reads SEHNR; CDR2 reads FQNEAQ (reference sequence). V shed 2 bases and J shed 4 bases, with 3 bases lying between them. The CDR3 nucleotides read TGTGCCAGCAGCTTACTTTACGAGCAGTACTTC. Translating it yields CASSLLYEQYF.

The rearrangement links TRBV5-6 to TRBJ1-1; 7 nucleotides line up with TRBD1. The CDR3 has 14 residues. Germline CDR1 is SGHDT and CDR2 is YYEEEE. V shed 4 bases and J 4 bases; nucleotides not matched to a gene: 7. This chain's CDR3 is CASSGSTGRTEAFF. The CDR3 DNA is TGTGCCAGCAGCGGCTCGACAGGGCGCACTGAAGCTTTCTTT.

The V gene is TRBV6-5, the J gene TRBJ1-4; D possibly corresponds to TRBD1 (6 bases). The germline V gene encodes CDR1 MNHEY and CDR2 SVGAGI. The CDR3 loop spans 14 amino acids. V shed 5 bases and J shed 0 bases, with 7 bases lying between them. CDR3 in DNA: TGTGCCAGCAGTAGGACAGCAACTAATGAAAAACTGTTTTTT. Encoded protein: CASSRTATNEKLFF.

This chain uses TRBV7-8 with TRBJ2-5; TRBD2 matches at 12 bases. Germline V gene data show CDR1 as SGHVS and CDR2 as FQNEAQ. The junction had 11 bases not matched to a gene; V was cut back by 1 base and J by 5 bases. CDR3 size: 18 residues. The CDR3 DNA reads TGTGCCAGCAGCTTAGGTGGGCTAGCGGGGGGGGCTACGGAGACCCAGTACTTC. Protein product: CASSLGGLAGGATETQYF.

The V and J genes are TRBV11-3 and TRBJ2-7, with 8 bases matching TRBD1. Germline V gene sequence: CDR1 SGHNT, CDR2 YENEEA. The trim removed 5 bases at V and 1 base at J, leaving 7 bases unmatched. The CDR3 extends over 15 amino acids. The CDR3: CASSLGQGWSYEQYF. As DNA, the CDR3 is TGTGCCAGCAGCCTCGGACAGGGCTGGTCCTACGAGCAGTACTTC.

CDR3 sequence reads: CASSEGSGSGNTIYF. CDR3 DNA: TGTGCCAGCAGTGAAGGCTCAGGCAGCGGAAACACCATATATTTT. The chain is built from TRBV6-1 and TRBJ1-3; D call uncertain. Germline V gene lookup returns CDR1 MNHNS and CDR2 SASEGT. This CDR3 is 15 amino acids long. Trimming took 1 base from V and 4 from J, leaving 11 bases between them.

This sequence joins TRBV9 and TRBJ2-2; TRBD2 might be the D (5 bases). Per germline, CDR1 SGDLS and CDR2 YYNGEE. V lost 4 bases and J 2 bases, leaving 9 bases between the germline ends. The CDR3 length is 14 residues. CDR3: CASSTWTNTGELFF. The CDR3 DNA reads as TGTGCCAGCAGCACTTGGACTAACACCGGGGAGCTGTTTTTT.

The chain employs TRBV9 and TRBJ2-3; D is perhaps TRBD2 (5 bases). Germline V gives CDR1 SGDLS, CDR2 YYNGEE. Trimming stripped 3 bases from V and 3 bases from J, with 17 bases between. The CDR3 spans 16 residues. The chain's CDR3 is CASSAHPAGGTDTQYF. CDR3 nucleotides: TGTGCCAGCAGCGCACATCCGGCGGGCGGGACAGATACGCAGTATTTT.

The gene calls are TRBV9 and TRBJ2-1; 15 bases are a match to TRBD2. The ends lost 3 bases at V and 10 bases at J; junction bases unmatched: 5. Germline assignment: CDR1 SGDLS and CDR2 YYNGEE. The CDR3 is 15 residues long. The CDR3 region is CASSAGLAGGWEQFF. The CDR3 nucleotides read TGTGCCAGCAGCGCCGGACTAGCGGGGGGGTGGGAGCAGTTCTTC.